The 30 T cell receptor beta chains presented below share a single source sample, sequenced in a study of breast tumors, draining lymph nodes, adjacent tissues. In TCRdb, the multiplex PCR reads were re-called with MiXCR into one record per CDR3 protein. The data show approximately 63,000 distinct CDR3 sequences, approximately 57% seen once. Sequencing input: breast tumor tissue. Every receptor here comes from a female donor with breast cancer. Some clones in this sample may be carry-over from other donors' samples.

This clonotype showed up many times. A single base separates this from a much larger clone, so it may be a read error. This chain connects TRBV7-3 to TRBJ1-5, with a tentative D call TRBD1 (6 bases). This CDR3 spans 20 amino acids. Trimming took 3 bases from V and 7 from J, leaving 31 bases between them. CDR1 and CDR2 from the germline V gene are SGHTA and FQGTGA. CDR3 loop: CASSFRLKGGGIRPDQPQHF. The CDR3 nucleotides are TGTGCCAGCAGCTTTAGATTGAAGGGGGGAGGAATACGACCTGACCAGCCCCAGCATTTT.

This rearrangement joins TRBV5-1 to TRBJ1-5; the D is unclear. The CDR3 is 13 amino acids. V lost 0 bases to trimming and J lost 4 bases, with 5 bases between them. Germline V lookup: CDR1 SGHRS, CDR2 YFSETQ. CDR3 sequence: CASSLGENQPQHF. CDR3 DNA: TGCGCCAGCAGCTTGGGGGAGAATCAGCCCCAGCATTTT.

This clonotype was counted at least ten times. Possible read error: a much larger clone is one base away. The chain has TRBV14 and TRBJ2-1; D may be TRBD2 (6 bases). Germline V gene data show CDR1 as SGHDN and CDR2 as FVKESK. The V and J ends lost 1 base and 4 bases respectively, with 14 bases between them. The CDR3 consists of 16 residues. CDR3: CASSQVGLARYNEQFF. CDR3 DNA sequence: TGTGCCAGCAGCCAAGTTGGGCTAGCGAGGTACAATGAGCAGTTCTTC.

J is TRBJ1-4 and V is TRBV5-1; 8 bases match TRBD1. Germline trimming cut 6 bases from V and 7 bases from J; bases unmatched to any gene: 11. The CDR3 contains 15 residues. The germline V gene has CDR1 SGHRS and CDR2 YFSETQ. The CDR3 bases are TGCGCCAGCACCCGACCCGGGACAGGAAGTGAAAAACTGTTTTTT. This codes for CASTRPGTGSEKLFF.

This clonotype was counted at least ten times. The chain carries TRBV7-2 and TRBJ2-2; D is undetermined. Per germline, CDR1 SGHTA and CDR2 FQGNSA. Trimming removed 5 bases from V and 10 bases from J, with 11 bases in between. The CDR3 contains 12 residues. This CDR3 is CASSPPSTELFF. The CDR3 bases are TGTGCCAGCAGCCCCCCGTCTACGGAGCTGTTTTTT.

This clonotype was counted many times. V gene TRBV20-1 combines with J gene TRBJ2-1; 7 nucleotides line up with TRBD1. CDR1 and CDR2 (germline): DFQATT, SNEGSKA (reference sequence). This CDR3 comprises 12 residues. With V trimmed by 3 bases and J by 12 bases, 8 bases remained unmatched. The CDR3 reads CSASVQGMGQFF. The CDR3 DNA reads as TGCAGTGCTAGTGTACAGGGGATGGGGCAGTTCTTC.

This clonotype was observed at least ten times. V usage is TRBV30 and J usage is TRBJ1-6, with D tentatively TRBD1 (6 bases). Trimming stripped 3 bases from V and 7 bases from J, with 13 bases between. The CDR3 sequence is 14 residues long. Germline CDR1 and CDR2: GTSNPN and SVGIG (reference sequence). CDR3 sequence: CAWRVLDRNSPLHF. DNA of the CDR3: TGTGCCTGGAGGGTACTGGACAGAAATTCACCCCTCCACTTT.

This clonotype was recorded a few times. The chain has TRBV7-3 and TRBJ2-1; maybe TRBD1 (6 bases). Between the trimmed V and J ends, which lost 2 bases and 7 bases, there was a span of 15 bases. Germline loops: CDR1 SGHTA, CDR2 FQGTGA. The CDR3 extends over 15 amino acids. DNA for the CDR3: TGTGCCAGCAGCTTATACCAGGGGTCGCGGAATGAGCAGTTCTTC. The encoded protein is CASSLYQGSRNEQFF.

This chain links TRBV3-1 with TRBJ2-7, with 14 bases matching TRBD2. Germline V lookup: CDR1 LGHDT, CDR2 YNNKEL (reference sequence). The CDR3 runs 15 residues. V lost 4 bases and J lost 9; bases outside the gene matches: 8. This CDR3 reads CASSPGLAGASGQYF. For the CDR3, the DNA is TGTGCCAGCAGCCCGGGACTAGCGGGAGCGAGTGGGCAGTACTTC.

At least ten counts were recorded for this clonotype. The chain employs TRBV20-1 and TRBJ2-1; 7 nucleotides agree with TRBD2. With 0 bases clipped from V and 6 bases from J, the junction kept 8 bases outside the gene matches. This CDR3 is 15 amino acids long. Germline CDR1 is DFQATT and CDR2 is SNEGSKA (reference sequence). In DNA form, the CDR3 reads TGCAGTGCTAGAGATTCCGAGCGCGGGGGCAATGAGCAGTTCTTC. It yields the protein CSARDSERGGNEQFF.

The chain uses TRBV15 and TRBJ2-3, with D perhaps TRBD2 (5 bases). Germline CDR1 and CDR2: LNHNV and YYDKDF (reference sequence). This CDR3 has 15 residues. The V end lost 4 bases, the J end lost 2 bases, and 13 bases lay between the germline ends. The CDR3 DNA sequence: TGTGCCACCAGCATCTCAGCGGATTACACAGATACGCAGTATTTT. This encodes CATSISADYTDTQYF.

This sequence joins TRBV30 and TRBJ1-1, with 10 bases matching TRBD1. V shed 3 bases, J shed 5 bases, and the junction held 9 bases outside the gene matches. CDR3 size: 15 residues. CDR1 GTSNPN and CDR2 SVGIG come from the germline V gene (reference sequence). In DNA form, the CDR3 reads TGTGCCTGGAGCCGGGACAGGGGTGTTGGTACTGAAGCTTTCTTT. It encodes CAWSRDRGVGTEAFF.

Comments on this clonotype: Germline and junction disagree at one end, which may indicate a read error. The genes are TRBV7-7 and TRBJ1-5; maybe TRBD1 (5 bases). Germline CDR1 is SSHAT and CDR2 is FNYEAQ (reference sequence). This CDR3 spans 13 amino acids. Here the CDR3 reads CASSLAAGQPQHF. CDR3 nucleotide sequence: TGTGCTAGCAGCTTAGCGGCAGGGCAGCCCCAGCATTTT. The full variable domain, with the rest looked up from reference TRBV7-7 and TRBJ1-5, is GAGVSQSPRYKVTKRGQDVTLRCDPISSHATLYWYQQALGQGPEFLTYFNYEAQPDKSGLPSDRFSAERPEGSISTLTIQRTEQRDSAMYRCASSLAAGQPQHFGDGTRLSIL.

V gene TRBV27 combines with J gene TRBJ1-4; 10 bases agree with TRBD1. After removal of 5 bases from V and 8 bases from J, the junction contained 5 bases not matched to a gene. Germline V CDR1 and CDR2: MNHEY, SMNVEV (reference sequence). This CDR3 has 14 residues. This chain's CDR3 is CASSRQGAGEKLFF. Here the CDR3 DNA reads TGTGCCAGCAGTCGACAGGGGGCAGGCGAAAAACTGTTTTTT.

V usage is TRBV6-4 and J usage is TRBJ2-6; weak D call: TRBD2 (7 bases). The CDR3 runs 19 residues. Per the germline V gene, CDR1 is MRHNA and CDR2 is SNTAGT. The V gene lost 2 bases and the J gene lost 1 base, with 18 bases spanning the gap. CDR3 loop: CASSDTRGGAESGANVLTF. CDR3 in DNA: TGTGCCAGCAGTGACACTCGAGGGGGGGCGGAATCTGGGGCCAACGTCCTGACTTTC.

The chain employs TRBV5-4 and TRBJ2-5, with 9 bases aligning to TRBD2. The V and J ends lost 4 bases and 6 bases, in that order; junction bases with no gene match: 16. The CDR3 loop spans 17 amino acids. The germline V gene encodes CDR1 SGHNT and CDR2 YYREEE (reference sequence). CDR3 coding DNA: TGTGCCAGCAGCCAGGCAGAACCAGCGGGGGGTGTTAAGACCCAGTACTTC. Translated: CASSQAEPAGGVKTQYF.

This clonotype was counted many times. The J gene is TRBJ1-3, the V gene TRBV27, with D unresolved. This CDR3 is 14 amino acids long. Germline V CDR1 and CDR2: MNHEY, SMNVEV (reference sequence). V lost 2 bases and J 0 bases, leaving 5 bases between the germline ends. CDR3 in amino acids: CASSLTRSGNTIYF. The CDR3 DNA is TGTGCCAGCAGTTTAACCCGCTCTGGAAACACCATATATTTT.

A note on this clonotype: A read error is possible here, since a much larger clone lies one base away. The chain recombines TRBV3-1 with TRBJ1-2; D perhaps matches TRBD1 (5 bases). Germline CDR1 reads LGHDT; CDR2 reads YNNKEL (reference sequence). There are 14 residues in the CDR3. Between the trimmed V and J ends, which lost 4 bases and 5 bases, there was a span of 14 bases. In DNA, the CDR3 is TGTGCCAGCAGCCTGGGGCCCAGCGGGTATGGCTACACCTTC. Its translation is CASSLGPSGYGYTF.

The DNA for the CDR3 is TGTGCCAGCAGCTTAGAGGGGGGGAACGCTAATGAAAAACTGTTTTTT. This translates into CASSLEGGNANEKLFF. The chain is built from TRBV7-9 and TRBJ1-4; D might be TRBD1 (6 bases). The germline V and J ends were trimmed by 1 base and 3 bases, with 12 bases remaining between them. The CDR3 is 16 residues long. CDR1 and CDR2 from the germline V gene are SEHNR and FQNEAQ (reference sequence).

This clonotype was observed a few times. This may be a read error: a much more frequent sequence differs by one nucleotide. The genes are TRBV5-6 and TRBJ1-2; D unresolved. Germline CDR1 reads SGHDT; CDR2 reads YYEEEE. Trimming removed 1 base at V and 4 bases at J, with 8 bases between. CDR3 length equals 13 residues. The CDR3 is CASSLWGTYGYTF. The CDR3 DNA reads as TGTGCCAGCAGCTTGTGGGGAACCTATGGCTACACCTTC.

The chain recombines TRBV5-1 with TRBJ1-2, with a tentative D call TRBD1 (6 bases). Germline V gene data show CDR1 as SGHRS and CDR2 as YFSETQ. This CDR3 is built from 16 residues. Trimming cost V 0 bases and J 8 bases, with 20 bases left between them. CDR3 protein: CASSLDGQSVRGGYTF. In nucleotides, the CDR3 is TGCGCCAGCAGCTTGGACGGACAGAGTGTCCGGGGAGGCTACACCTTC.

This clonotype was seen ten or more times. This chain links TRBV5-6 with TRBJ2-1, with D uncertain. The V gene's germline CDR1 is SGHDT and CDR2 YYEEEE. The CDR3 runs 14 residues. Trimming pared 4 bases from V and 4 bases from J, leaving 12 bases between. Here the CDR3 DNA reads TGTGCCAGCAGCGGGATTGGTATGTACAATGAGCAGTTCTTC. Its translation is CASSGIGMYNEQFF.

The chain combines TRBV29-1 with TRBJ1-2; 7 bases agree with TRBD1. The CDR3 sequence is 14 residues long. Germline loops: CDR1 SQVTM, CDR2 ANQGSEA. J lost 5 bases, V lost 1 base, and 7 bases had no gene match. CDR3 protein: CSVEVWDRRYGYTF. In nucleotides, the CDR3 is TGCAGCGTTGAAGTTTGGGACAGACGATATGGCTACACCTTC. Drawing the rest from reference TRBV29-1 and TRBJ1-2, the complete variable domain is SAVISQKPSRDICQRGTSLTIQCQVDSQVTMMFWYRQQPGQSLTLIATANQGSEATYESGFVIDKFPISRPNLTFSTLTVSNMSPEDSSIYLCSVEVWDRRYGYTFGSGTRLTVV.

This clonotype was detected ten times or more. The chain carries TRBV6-5 and TRBJ2-5; 7 bases fit TRBD2. Germline V gene sequence: CDR1 MNHEY, CDR2 SVGAGI. V dropped 6 bases and J dropped 0; count of bases not matched to a gene: 7. The CDR3 sequence is 15 residues long. CDR3 nucleotide sequence: TGTGCCAGCAGGTCCTCCGGGACTAACCAAGAGACCCAGTACTTC. Its protein product is CASRSSGTNQETQYF.

As concerns this clonotype: A clone one base away is much larger, so this may be a read error. The conserved final phenylalanine or tryptophan is absent from the CDR3, which likely points to a read error. The chain employs TRBV20-1 and TRBJ1-1; 9 bases agree with TRBD1. Germline V lookup: CDR1 DFQATT, CDR2 SNEGSKA (reference sequence). Trimming took 6 bases from V and 4 from J; bases not matched to a gene: 6. The CDR3 loop spans 13 amino acids. The CDR3 DNA sequence: TGCAGTGCACCCAGACAGGGGGTCACTGAAGCTTTCGTT. This encodes CSAPRQGVTEAFV.

This clonotype occurred many times. The CDR3 nucleotides are TGTGCCAGCAGTTACCCCAGCGACGGCAATCAGCCCCAGCATTTT. Amino acid sequence: CASSYPSDGNQPQHF. The chain is built from TRBV6-2 or TRBV6-3 and TRBJ1-5; D call uncertain. V was shortened by 2 bases and J by 2 bases, with 10 bases between the two germline ends. The CDR3 totals 15 residues. The germline CDR1 and CDR2 sequences are MNHEY and SVGEGT.

The chain uses TRBV6-1 and TRBJ1-5; 9 nucleotides agree with TRBD1. The CDR3 sequence is 15 residues long. The germline CDR1 and CDR2 sequences are MNHNS and SASEGT. V gave up 10 bases and J gave up 4 bases; unmatched junction bases: 11. In DNA, the CDR3 is TGTGCCACTACGCCCGCCGGGACAGGGAATCAGCCCCAGCATTTT. This sequence encodes CATTPAGTGNQPQHF.

This clonotype showed up just a few times. This chain joins TRBV10-3 and TRBJ1-2; TRBD1 is a possible D gene (6 bases). Germline loops: CDR1 ENHRY, CDR2 SYGVKD. This CDR3 comprises 12 residues. With 8 bases removed from V and 5 bases from J, the gap between germline ends came to 12 bases. CDR3 in amino acids: CAIGAGEYGYTF. Written as DNA, the CDR3 is TGTGCCATCGGGGCAGGGGAGTATGGCTACACCTTC.

Turning to this clonotype: As the CDR3 is not closed by the conserved phenylalanine or tryptophan, this likely results from a read error. V and J are TRBV15 and TRBJ1-2; D possibly corresponds to TRBD1 (5 bases). Germline CDR1 and CDR2: LNHNV and YYDKDF (reference sequence). Trimming removed 3 bases at V and 7 bases at J, with 24 bases between. The CDR3 runs to 17 residues. Here the CDR3 DNA reads TGTGCCACCAGCAGCTCATTCGGGACCCAGGGAATTGGTGGCTACACCCTC. Encoded protein: CATSSSFGTQGIGGYTL.

This clonotype was observed at least ten times. The chain is built from TRBV6-1 and TRBJ2-1, with 7 bases that match TRBD1. The ends lost 5 bases at V and 0 bases at J; junction bases unmatched: 4. Germline-derived CDR1 and CDR2 are MNHNS and SASEGT. The CDR3 length is 15 residues. CDR3 amino acids: CASSSPGGSYNEQFF. CDR3 DNA sequence: TGTGCCAGCAGTAGCCCAGGGGGCTCCTACAATGAGCAGTTCTTC.